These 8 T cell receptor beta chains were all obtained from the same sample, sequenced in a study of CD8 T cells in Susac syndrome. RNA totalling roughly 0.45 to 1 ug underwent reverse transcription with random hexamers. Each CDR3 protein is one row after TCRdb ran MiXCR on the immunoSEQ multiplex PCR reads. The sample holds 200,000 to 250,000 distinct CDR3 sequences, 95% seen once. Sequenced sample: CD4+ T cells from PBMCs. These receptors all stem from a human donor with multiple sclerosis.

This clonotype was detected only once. CDR3 residues: CASTMTSPGGYTQYF. DNA of the CDR3: TGTGCCAGCACCATGACTAGCCCGGGAGGGTATACGCAGTATTTT. The V and J genes are TRBV27 and TRBJ2-3; 8 bases match TRBD2. There are 15 residues in the CDR3. Trimming took 7 bases from V and 7 from J; bases not matched to a gene: 13. Germline CDR1 reads MNHEY; CDR2 reads SMNVEV (reference sequence).

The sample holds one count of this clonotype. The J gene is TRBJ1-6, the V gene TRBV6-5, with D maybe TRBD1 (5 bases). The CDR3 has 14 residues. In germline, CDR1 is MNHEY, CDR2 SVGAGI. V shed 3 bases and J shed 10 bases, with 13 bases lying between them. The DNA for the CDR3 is TGTGCCAGCAGTTATAGGCAGGGTGGCTCACCCCTCCACTTT. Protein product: CASSYRQGGSPLHF.

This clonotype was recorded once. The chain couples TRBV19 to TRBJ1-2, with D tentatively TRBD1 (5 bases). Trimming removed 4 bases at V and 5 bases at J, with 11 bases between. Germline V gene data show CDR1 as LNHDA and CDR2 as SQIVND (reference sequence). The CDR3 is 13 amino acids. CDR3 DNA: TGTGCCAGTAGTAGCCGACAGAAGTATGGCTACACCTTC. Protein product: CASSSRQKYGYTF.

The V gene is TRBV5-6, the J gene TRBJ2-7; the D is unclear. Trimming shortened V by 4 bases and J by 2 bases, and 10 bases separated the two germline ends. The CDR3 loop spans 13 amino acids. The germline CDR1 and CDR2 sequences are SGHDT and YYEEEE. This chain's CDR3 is CASSGYNAYEQYF. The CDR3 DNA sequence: TGTGCCAGCAGCGGATACAACGCCTACGAGCAGTACTTC.

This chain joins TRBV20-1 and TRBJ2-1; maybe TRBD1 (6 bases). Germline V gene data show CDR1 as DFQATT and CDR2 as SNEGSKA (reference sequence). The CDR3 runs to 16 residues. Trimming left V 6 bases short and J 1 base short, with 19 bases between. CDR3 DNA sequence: TGCAGTGCGAGTGCGAGGGGACAAACTTCCTACAATGAGCAGTTCTTC. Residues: CSASARGQTSYNEQFF.

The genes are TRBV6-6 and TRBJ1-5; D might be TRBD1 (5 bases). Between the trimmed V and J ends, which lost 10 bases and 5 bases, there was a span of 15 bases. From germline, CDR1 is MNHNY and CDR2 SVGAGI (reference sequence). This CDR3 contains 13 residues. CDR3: CATEGDFDQPQHF. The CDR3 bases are TGTGCCACCGAAGGGGATTTTGATCAGCCCCAGCATTTT.

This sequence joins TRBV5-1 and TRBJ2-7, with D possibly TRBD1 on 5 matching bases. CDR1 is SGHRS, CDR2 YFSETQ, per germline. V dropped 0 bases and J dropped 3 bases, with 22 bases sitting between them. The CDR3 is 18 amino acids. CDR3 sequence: CASSLAGLGQLLNYEQYF. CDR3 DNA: TGCGCCAGCAGCTTGGCCGGCCTGGGGCAGCTTCTTAACTACGAGCAGTACTTC.

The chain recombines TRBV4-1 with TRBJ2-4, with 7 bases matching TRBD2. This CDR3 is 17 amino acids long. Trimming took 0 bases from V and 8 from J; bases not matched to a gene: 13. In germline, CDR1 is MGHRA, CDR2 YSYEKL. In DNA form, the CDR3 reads TGCGCCAGCAGCCAAGATAAGTGGACTAGAAGTGTAGACATTCAGTACTTC. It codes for CASSQDKWTRSVDIQYF.